These 31 T cell receptor beta chains were all obtained from the same sample, sequenced in a study of T cells in Graves' hyperthyroidism and ophthalmopathy. The TCR beta CDR3 regions underwent amplification using RNA transcripts as the source. A set of HTBI primers served as the primers for a first-round RT-PCR of the TCR CDR3. TCRdb re-called the multiplex PCR reads through MiXCR, storing one row per CDR3 protein. The data show about 600,000 distinct CDR3 sequences, about 14% seen once. The specimen sequenced was blood. These receptors all come from a woman under 30 with Graves' ophthalmopathy.

In this sample, this clonotype turned up a few times. At one end the junction does not follow the germline gene, possibly because of a read error. V usage is TRBV7-3 and J usage is TRBJ1-3, with 7 positions matching TRBD1. Germline V gene data show CDR1 as SGHTA and CDR2 as FQGTGA. This CDR3 contains 15 residues. The CDR3 nucleotides read TGTGCCAGCAGCGTAACAGGGGCCCTGGGAAACACCATATATTTT. This translates into CASSVTGALGNTIYF.

The V and J genes are TRBV7-2 and TRBJ2-1; 11 nucleotides agree with TRBD2. The germline CDR1 and CDR2 sequences are SGHTA and FQGNSA. The V gene end was trimmed by 3 bases and the J gene end by 7 bases; junction bases not matched to a gene: 5. The CDR3 is 15 residues long. The CDR3 here is CASSLVAGGGNEQFF. The CDR3 DNA sequence: TGTGCCAGCAGCTTGGTAGCGGGAGGGGGAAATGAGCAGTTCTTC.

The rearrangement links TRBV27 to TRBJ2-5; either TRBD1 or TRBD2 may supply D (6 bases each). The CDR3 loop spans 16 amino acids. Trimming took 2 bases from V and 0 from J, leaving 13 bases between them. The germline V gene encodes CDR1 MNHEY and CDR2 SMNVEV (reference sequence). For the CDR3, the DNA is TGTGCCAGCAGTTTAGAGGGGGGTTGGGACCAAGAGACCCAGTACTTC. Translation gives CASSLEGGWDQETQYF.

The J gene is TRBJ2-7, the V gene TRBV3-1; D call uncertain. This CDR3 contains 15 residues. CDR1 is LGHDT and CDR2 is YNNKEL in the germline V gene (reference sequence). Trimming pared 1 base from V and 2 bases from J, leaving 12 bases between. CDR3 bases: TGTGCCAGCAGCCAAGGAGGCCTAATTGCCTACGAGCAGTACTTC. Amino acid sequence: CASSQGGLIAYEQYF.

This clonotype turned up a few times. The chain couples TRBV11-2 to TRBJ1-1, with a tentative D call TRBD1 (5 bases). Trimming removed 5 bases at V and 0 bases at J, with 34 bases between. Per the germline V gene, CDR1 is SGHAT and CDR2 is FQNNGV. This CDR3 is 22 amino acids long. CDR3 protein: CASSLRLGFVWSRVLMNTEAFF. CDR3 in DNA: TGTGCCAGCAGCCTCAGATTAGGGTTTGTTTGGTCCAGGGTTCTTATGAACACTGAAGCTTTCTTT.

This clonotype was seen a few times. The chain employs TRBV6-2 or TRBV6-3 and TRBJ1-2; D is ambiguous. V lost 5 bases and J 4 bases, leaving 5 bases between the germline ends. Germline values: CDR1 MNHEY, CDR2 SVGEGT. The length of the CDR3 is 11 residues. CDR3 amino acids: CASSLLYGYTF. The CDR3 DNA sequence: TGTGCCAGCAGTCTGCTCTATGGCTACACCTTC.

This clonotype came up a few times. The chain links TRBV15 to TRBJ2-2; D remains unclear. There are 14 residues in the CDR3. The V gene lost 0 bases and the J gene lost 6 bases, with 8 bases spanning the gap. Germline CDR1 reads LNHNV; CDR2 reads YYDKDF (reference sequence). CDR3 in amino acids: CATSRDLGAGELFF. The CDR3 DNA reads TGTGCCACCAGCAGAGATCTGGGCGCCGGGGAGCTGTTTTTT.

The chain links TRBV6-1 to TRBJ1-1; possibly TRBD1 for D (5 bases). V lost 5 bases to trimming and J lost 0 bases, with 13 bases between them. Germline V lookup: CDR1 MNHNS, CDR2 SASEGT. The CDR3 contains 15 residues. This CDR3 reads CASSYSRGMNTEAFF. Written as DNA, the CDR3 is TGTGCCAGCAGTTATAGTAGGGGTATGAACACTGAAGCTTTCTTT.

The chain recombines TRBV6-5 with TRBJ1-4, with D perhaps TRBD1 (5 bases). Trimming took 2 bases from V and 4 from J, leaving 14 bases between them. Per germline, CDR1 MNHEY and CDR2 SVGAGI. The CDR3 extends over 16 amino acids. The CDR3 spells CASSYPDGDLNEKLFF. CDR3 DNA: TGTGCCAGCAGTTACCCTGATGGGGACCTTAATGAAAAACTGTTTTTT.

V and J are TRBV7-2 and TRBJ1-2; 10 bases match TRBD1. Germline-derived CDR1 and CDR2 are SGHTA and FQGNSA. V lost 4 bases and J lost 8; bases outside the gene matches: 7. The CDR3 consists of 14 residues. The CDR3 bases are TGTGCCAGCAGCTCCCGACAGGGGGCGAGGGGCTACACCTTC. Translating it yields CASSSRQGARGYTF. Looking up the rest from reference TRBV7-2 and TRBJ1-2 gives the full variable domain: GAGVSQSPSNKVTEKGKDVELRCDPISGHTALYWYRQSLGQGLEFLIYFQGNSAPDKSGLPSDRFSAERTGGSVSTLTIQRTQQEDSAVYLCASSSRQGARGYTFGSGTRLTVV.

This clonotype was picked up many times. The V gene is TRBV27, the J gene TRBJ1-2; 7 bases line up with TRBD1. The germline gives CDR1 MNHEY, CDR2 SMNVEV (reference sequence). CDR3 length equals 16 residues. V dropped 1 base and J dropped 3; count of bases not matched to a gene: 8. CDR3 coding DNA: TGTGCCAGCAGTTTATTGGGACAGTCTATCGACTATGGCTACACCTTC. Translated: CASSLLGQSIDYGYTF.

This clonotype was seen repeatedly, ten times or more. The chain uses TRBV15 and TRBJ2-1, with 11 positions matching TRBD2. This CDR3 spans 15 amino acids. J was trimmed by 2 bases and V by 5 bases; bases with no gene match: 2. Germline V CDR1 and CDR2: LNHNV, YYDKDF (reference sequence). The DNA for the CDR3 is TGTGCCACCAGCCCACTAGCGGGAGCCTACAATGAGCAGTTCTTC. This translates into CATSPLAGAYNEQFF.

This clonotype was observed at least ten times. This chain links TRBV20-1 with TRBJ2-7; 10 bases line up with TRBD2. Looked up from germline, CDR1 is DFQATT and CDR2 is SNEGSKA (reference sequence). V dropped 0 bases and J dropped 2; count of bases not matched to a gene: 7. The CDR3 length is 16 residues. The CDR3 here is CSARDRSGRAAYEQYF. The CDR3 region has the DNA TGCAGTGCTAGAGATCGGAGCGGGAGGGCCGCCTACGAGCAGTACTTC.

This clonotype was counted many times. The chain couples TRBV27 to TRBJ2-3; 9 nucleotides agree with TRBD1. The ends lost 1 base at V and 7 bases at J; junction bases unmatched: 9. Germline V gene lookup returns CDR1 MNHEY and CDR2 SMNVEV (reference sequence). This CDR3 comprises 16 residues. CDR3 sequence: CASSLFFGTGRHTQYF. The CDR3 coding sequence is TGTGCCAGCAGTTTATTTTTCGGGACAGGGAGACATACGCAGTATTTT.

This clonotype was counted at least ten times. V usage is TRBV7-9 and J usage is TRBJ2-7, with 7 bases identical to TRBD1. Looked up from germline, CDR1 is SEHNR and CDR2 is FQNEAQ (reference sequence). J gave up 2 bases and V 5 bases, and 6 bases lay outside the gene matches. The CDR3 runs to 14 residues. The CDR3 DNA sequence: TGTGCCAGCAGCCCCGACAGGGCTCCCTACGAGCAGTACTTC. Translating gives CASSPDRAPYEQYF. The full variable domain, in which reference TRBV7-9 and TRBJ2-7 provide the parts outside the CDR3, is DTGVSQNPRHKITKRGQNVTFRCDPISEHNRLYWYRQTLGQGPEFLTYFQNEAQLEKSRLLSDRFSAERPKGSFSTLEIQRTEQGDSAMYLCASSPDRAPYEQYFGPGTRLTVT.

The rearrangement joins TRBV19 to TRBJ1-2; D gene unclear. CDR3 length: 14 residues. V lost 5 bases to trimming and J lost 0 bases, with 10 bases between them. Germline lookup yields CDR1 LNHDA and CDR2 SQIVND (reference sequence). The CDR3 region has the DNA TGTGCCAGTAGTTCCGGCGAAACTAACTATGGCTACACCTTC. It is translated as CASSSGETNYGYTF.

This clonotype is a singleton in its sample. V is TRBV24-1 and J is TRBJ2-5; possibly TRBD1 for D (6 bases). V lost 4 bases and J lost 0, with 11 bases in between. Germline V lookup: CDR1 KGHDR, CDR2 SFDVKD. This CDR3 comprises 15 residues. The CDR3 DNA follows: TGTGCCACCAGTGAGACTCAGGGGTACCAAGAGACCCAGTACTTC. Protein sequence: CATSETQGYQETQYF.

The chain has TRBV4-1 and TRBJ2-3; the D is unclear. CDR3 size: 14 residues. V was clipped by 1 base and J by 0 bases, with 5 bases between them. CDR1 MGHRA and CDR2 YSYEKL come from the germline V gene. The CDR3 region has the DNA TGCGCCAGCAGCCAAGGAATTAGCACAGATACGCAGTATTTT. Translated, it gives CASSQGISTDTQYF.

The J gene is TRBJ1-2, the V gene TRBV6-2 or TRBV6-3; 11 bases are shared with TRBD1. Germline V gene sequence: CDR1 MNHEY, CDR2 SVGEGT. The length of the CDR3 is 13 residues. J was trimmed by 4 bases and V by 7 bases; bases with no gene match: 2. The CDR3 nucleotides are TGTGCCAGCACCGGACAGGGGGCCTATGGCTACACCTTC. Translating it yields CASTGQGAYGYTF.

This clonotype was counted many times. This chain connects TRBV11-2 to TRBJ2-7, with D possibly being TRBD2 (6 bases). Between the trimmed V and J ends, which lost 4 bases and 2 bases, there was a span of 12 bases. The CDR3 covers 14 residues. Germline V gene data show CDR1 as SGHAT and CDR2 as FQNNGV. The CDR3 loop reads CASSSRLGAYEQYF. CDR3 bases: TGTGCCAGCAGCTCCCGACTAGGAGCCTACGAGCAGTACTTC.

To note about this clonotype: Possible read error: a much larger clone is one base away. The CDR3 does not end in the conserved phenylalanine or tryptophan, so this is likely a read error. This chain connects TRBV20-1 to TRBJ1-2, with D tentatively TRBD1 (6 bases). The CDR3 is made up of 16 amino acids. Germline V gives CDR1 DFQATT, CDR2 SNEGSKA (reference sequence). Trimming left V 3 bases short and J 4 bases short, with 21 bases between. In DNA form, the CDR3 reads TGCAGTGCTAGGGGGACACCCCCCAGGGGTCCCTATGGCTACACCCTC. Translating it yields CSARGTPPRGPYGYTL.

The rearrangement links TRBV4-1 to TRBJ1-3; D gene unclear. Between the trimmed V and J ends, which lost 7 bases and 5 bases, there was a span of 15 bases. The CDR3 extends over 14 amino acids. Per germline, CDR1 MGHRA and CDR2 YSYEKL. The CDR3 DNA reads TGCGCCAGCACGGATGGACTTCTCAGAAACACCATATATTTT. Translating it yields CASTDGLLRNTIYF.

Ten or more counts support this clonotype. The gene calls are TRBV6-8 and TRBJ2-5; D is perhaps TRBD2 (6 bases). This CDR3 spans 19 amino acids. CDR1 and CDR2 (germline): MNHGY, SAAAGT. With 0 bases removed from V and 0 bases from J, the gap between germline ends came to 20 bases. The CDR3 DNA follows: TGTGCCAGCAGTTACTCGCGGGGACTCCAGCGGGTATACCAAGAGACCCAGTACTTC. Its translation: CASSYSRGLQRVYQETQYF.

V usage is TRBV9 and J usage is TRBJ1-1; D call uncertain. Deletions cut 2 bases from V and 0 bases from J, with 8 bases between. Looked up from germline, CDR1 is SGDLS and CDR2 is YYNGEE. The CDR3 has 14 amino acids. CDR3 DNA: TGTGCCAGCAGCGTGACATGGATGAACACTGAAGCTTTCTTT. Protein sequence: CASSVTWMNTEAFF.

This clonotype was seen many times. This chain uses TRBV5-1 with TRBJ2-7; D possibly uses TRBD1 or TRBD2 (6 bases each). V lost 0 bases, J lost 6 bases, and 10 bases lay in between. There are 13 residues in the CDR3. Germline CDR1 is SGHRS and CDR2 is YFSETQ. The DNA of the CDR3 is TGCGCCAGCAGCTTGGCACAGGGAGGCGAGCAGTACTTC. This encodes CASSLAQGGEQYF.

This clonotype has ten or more counts. V usage is TRBV2 and J usage is TRBJ2-3; D possibly corresponds to TRBD1 (5 bases). CDR3 length: 15 amino acids. Germline lookup yields CDR1 SNHLY and CDR2 FYNNEI. V gave up 4 bases and J gave up 1 base, with 12 bases separating them. The CDR3 DNA is TGTGCCAGCAGTGTCAGGGCCCGGGGCACAGATACGCAGTATTTT. Translated, it gives CASSVRARGTDTQYF.

This clonotype was seen at least ten times. V gene TRBV28 combines with J gene TRBJ2-5, with 7 nucleotides matching TRBD1. This CDR3 contains 13 residues. Germline-derived CDR1 and CDR2 are MDHEN and SYDVKM. V shed 6 bases, J shed 4 bases, and the junction held 5 bases outside the gene matches. The CDR3 DNA follows: TGTGCCAGCAGGGTACAGGGGCGAGAGACCCAGTACTTC. It yields the protein CASRVQGRETQYF.

The chain has TRBV12-5 and TRBJ1-2; tentatively, D is TRBD1 (5 bases). V was clipped by 0 bases and J by 8 bases, with 25 bases between them. The CDR3 has 18 amino acids. Germline V gives CDR1 LGHNT, CDR2 FRNRAP. CDR3 region: CASGLVLGQGMRVEGYTF. DNA for the CDR3: TGTGCTAGTGGTTTGGTACTAGGGCAGGGAATGAGAGTTGAGGGCTACACCTTC. Full variable domain (rest looked up from reference TRBV12-5 and TRBJ1-2): DARVTQTPRHKVTEMGQEVTMRCQPILGHNTVFWYRQTMMQGLELLAYFRNRAPLDDSGMPKDRFSAEMPDATLATLKIQPSEPRDSAVYFCASGLVLGQGMRVEGYTFGSGTRLTVV.

This clonotype was observed many times. The chain is built from TRBV7-3 and TRBJ2-1; D is undetermined. CDR1 SGHTA and CDR2 FQGTGA come from the germline V gene. The CDR3 has 13 amino acids. V lost 1 base to trimming and J lost 10 bases, with 11 bases between them. CDR3: CASSLMQEREQFF. The CDR3, as DNA: TGTGCCAGCAGCTTAATGCAAGAACGAGAGCAGTTCTTC.

This clonotype showed up just a few times. The chain carries TRBV9 and TRBJ1-2; tentatively, D is TRBD1 (5 bases). V shed 9 bases and J shed 5 bases, with 26 bases lying between them. The CDR3 consists of 16 residues. CDR1 is SGDLS and CDR2 is YYNGEE in the germline V gene. The CDR3 sequence is CAMPPYRDAQGYGYTF. The CDR3 region has the DNA TGTGCCATGCCACCTTATCGGGACGCTCAAGGGTATGGCTACACCTTC.

The CDR3, as DNA: TGCGCCAGCAGTGAGTCGGAGACTAGAGTGGAGACCCAGTACTTC. It codes for CASSESETRVETQYF. This rearrangement joins TRBV10-1 to TRBJ2-5, with a possible D match to TRBD2 (6 bases). This CDR3 region has 15 residues. Germline CDR1 reads WNHNN; CDR2 reads SYGVQD (reference sequence). The V end was cut by 0 bases, the J end by 5 bases, with 13 bases between.